This TCR beta chain was recorded in a study of cytomegalovirus exposure and HLA in healthy donors (dated by TCRdb to 2017 to 2019). Looking at the study overall: According to an earlier analysis of 550 to 700 of the donors, some 170 million T cells yielded 95 million to 140 million unique TCR beta sequences and less than 300 Gb of sequence data. A later analysis re-examined previously published TCR beta repertoires from just over 650 donors and added high-resolution HLA genotyping to investigate patterns of TCR occurrence. In the later analysis, no new phenotypic data were used to find candidate immune exposures; instead, reliance was placed on TCR beta sequences and their occurrence across donors. In addition to the first cohort of around 670 subjects, a separate validation cohort of 120 different subjects was used. To decide whether each TCR beta V gene segment behaved as functional or pseudogenic, an earlier analysis of 587 of the donors relied on high-throughput TCR beta sequencing. Across around 400 genotyped donors of the cohort, an average of approximately 240,000 unique TCR beta nucleotide sequences per donor were sequenced, and approximately 17% of those sequences were non-productive. Every discovery cohort repertoire had been produced on one sequencing platform. Both class I and class II loci were covered by HLA typing, at four-digit resolution. An early release covering roughly 640 HLA-typed donors comprised about 290 gigabases of sequencing data and 85 million to 100 million unique TCR sequences. Among the roughly 400 genotyped donors, around 81% belonged to the genetic ancestry cluster associated with self-reported Caucasian donors. A later genetic analysis used genome-wide SNP genotypes for about three fifths of the 666 donors, treating that subset as a discovery cohort. Four or five DR-DQ haplotypes were treated as single units for association and clustering because of strong linkage in the cohort. Donor age, sex, ethnicity and CMV serostatus were compiled alongside the repertoire data. The study aimed to test whether signatures of past pathogen exposure could be identified by cataloging public T cell receptors. The number of typed donors differed by locus: roughly 620-640 for A, B, C, DRB1 and DQB1; some 540 for DQA1; some 590 for DPA1; and approximately 450 for DPB1. To predict cytomegalovirus infection status, the study brought together high-throughput TCR immunosequencing, statistical association of individual TCRs with disease status, and machine learning. The study used immunosequencing to profile the T cell repertoires of 666 subjects and linked those repertoires to cytomegalovirus serostatus.

The cohort consisted of hundreds of healthy bone marrow donors. At the time of sampling, every cohort member was nominally healthy, though immune exposures that went unrecorded were likely present. The donor tested CMV seropositive and was one of the 289 seropositive cohort members. Each donor provided a peripheral blood sample, and peripheral blood mononuclear cells were used for TCR beta sequencing. Genomic DNA was extracted from the blood cell samples with the Qiagen DNeasy Blood Extraction Kit. Library method: the immunoSEQ multiplex PCR assay. A mixture of 60 forward primers for TCR Vbeta segments and 13 reverse primers for TCR Jbeta segments was used in the multiplex PCR. A multiplex PCR assay on genomic DNA amplified the CDR3 region of rearranged TCR beta genes. On the Illumina HiSeq System, the amplified TCR beta libraries were sequenced as 87-base-pair reads. The original methods were these. In a later analysis, approximately 74 million unique TCR beta chains were counted across the 666 repertoires, and roughly 10 million of these chains were shared by at least two donors. A nearest-neighbor algorithm error-corrected the raw reads and collapsed the reads into unique sequences, merging closely related sequences to remove PCR and sequencing errors. V, D and J gene segments were assigned by aligning CDR3 sequences to IMGT reference sequences. For a sequence to be retained, a match of at least six nucleotides to both a V gene segment and a J gene segment was required. A rearrangement counted as productive if the CDR3 had no stop codons and remained in frame with V and J, and every other rearrangement counted as non-productive. CDR3 was defined according to IMGT convention as the region running from the second conserved V-encoded cysteine to the conserved J-encoded phenylalanine. In an earlier analysis of 550 to 650 of the donors, sequences lacking an unambiguous match to a single V gene segment were excluded. In an earlier analysis of 450 to 750 of the donors, a V segment was called functional when productive rearrangements were above 56.7%, and segregating when the standard deviation between donors exceeded 5%. A statistical classification framework was built to diagnose cytomegalovirus status from the catalog of TCR beta chain sequences. In a later analysis, V and J genes were assigned by comparing TCR nucleotide sequences against IMGT/GENE-DB human TR gene sequences. A later analysis assigned CDR3 sequences and most-parsimonious VDJ recombination scenarios with the TCRdist pipeline. A later analysis defined each TCR beta chain by its CDR3 amino acid sequence plus V-gene family, and excluded reads lacking a unique V-gene family. To address suspected cross-contamination and a sequencing artifact, a later analysis removed some 620 highly shared, low-generation-probability nucleotide sequences. In a later analysis, a clonal expansion index for each public chain was calculated from normalized within-repertoire ranks of inferred template counts. A later analysis computed generation probabilities with a VDJ recombination model fitted to out-of-frame rearrangements, and checked the results against IGoR. In a later analysis, hypergeometric tests were used to score TCR-TCR, TCR-HLA and TCR-CMV co-occurrence, with a repertoire-size bias correction applied to TCR pairs. In a later analysis, false discovery rates were estimated by permuting HLA or CMV assignments 20 times. In a later analysis, co-occurring TCRs were grouped using DBSCAN, with TCRdist sequence similarity added in when clustering inside HLA-allele-positive subsets. For co-occurrence clustering, repertoires with fewer than 30,000 or more than 120,000 public chains were excluded, along with five repertoires with anomalous nucleotide sharing. This immuneACCESS table, as held by TCRdb, lists in-frame sequences with V and J called but not all clones. Of the missing ones, under half trace to an unresolved V gene in checked studies; the others have no known cause. That table gives V, J and clone size, and the DNA gave D and trimming. Counted in this sample were 55,000 to 80,000 clones; around 68% of them appeared once. Approximately 25% of the sample is taken by the ten largest.

Overall study results and their limits: Most TCR sequences were seen in very few donors, while some public TCRs were found in many individuals. In a later analysis, most CMV-associated TCR beta chains were found to appear HLA-restricted, with HLA associations seemingly driven largely by CMV exposure. Several of the top co-occurrence clusters appeared to be linked to parvovirus B19, influenza, CMV and Epstein-Barr virus, according to a later analysis. The authors suggested that the approach could potentially be generalized to other disease states and immunological phenotypes. The study gave a list of around 170 TCR beta chains associated with cytomegalovirus. Specific HLA alleles were associated with 16,951 TCR beta sequences at a false discovery rate of 0.05 in a later analysis. The sequencing pipeline was judged likely to have produced a cluster of highly shared sequence variants as a technical artifact. A later genetic analysis reported fewer N-insertions in productive TCRs among donors in an Asian-associated ancestry cluster than the approximately 700-donor mean. Over 15 rarely observed V segments, including chromosome 9 orphons, were excluded from the earlier analysis of some 590 of the donors because counts were too low. The presence/absence analyses assumed that sequencing depth was roughly uniform across donors, and that assumption may not be true. Broadly in line with IMGT annotations, most TCR beta V segments showed up in productive rearrangements about 90% or about 30% of the time in an earlier analysis of approximately 600 of the donors. Some IMGT-functional V segments, including TRBV6-2 and TRBV6-3, could not be distinguished by the 87-base-pair reads and were therefore excluded. In a later genetic analysis, a missense DCLRE1C variant was associated with V-gene and J-gene trimming of TCR beta chains, and the association was replicated in an independent cohort. Cytomegalovirus status was reported to be diagnosed by the classifier with high specificity and sensitivity in both the original and validation cohorts. In vitro tests confirmed that a few of the cytomegalovirus-associated TCR beta chains recognize cytomegalovirus antigens. CMV serostatus was the only immune exposure information available for the cohort. When HLA alleles, especially DR and DQ, strongly co-occurred, attributing TCR associations to individual alleles was difficult. A later analysis found that HLA-associated TCR beta chains were more clonally expanded and had lower generation probabilities than equally common non-associated chains. According to a later analysis, TCR association rates differed among HLA loci, with DRB1 alleles showing the most associated TCRs and HLA-C alleles showing the fewest. Linkage disequilibrium might explain the correlated functional status among segregating V segments, but an unknown experimental factor could not be excluded. Because HLA typing was unavailable for some donors at each locus, only the typed subset was used in association tests. A further reported finding was that TCR beta sequences accurately predicted the HLA-A and HLA-B alleles for most subjects in the first cohort. Only TCR beta chains were sequenced in this cohort, and the absence of alpha or paired-chain data limited detectable features.

The CDR3 covers 15 residues, taking in both the cysteine and the phenylalanine. Only CDR3 DNA remains: 45 bases, in frame from the first base. Per the germline V gene (reference sequence), SGHNT is the CDR1 and YYREEE is the CDR2. Ends trimmed: V by 0 bases, J by 4 bases; bases unmatched to a gene: 6. Comment on this clone: Its antigen remains undetermined. No quality values exist for individual bases; no much larger clone is one base distant.

The TCR sequence derives from a man in his fifties in good health and CMV-seropositive. The sample consisted of PBMCs. The chain links TRBV5-4 with TRBJ2-5, with 7 bases aligning to TRBD1. The base sequence is TGTGCCAGCAGCTTGGAGGGGGCGAAGGGAGAGACCCAGTACTTC. The translation is CASSLEGAKGETQYF.